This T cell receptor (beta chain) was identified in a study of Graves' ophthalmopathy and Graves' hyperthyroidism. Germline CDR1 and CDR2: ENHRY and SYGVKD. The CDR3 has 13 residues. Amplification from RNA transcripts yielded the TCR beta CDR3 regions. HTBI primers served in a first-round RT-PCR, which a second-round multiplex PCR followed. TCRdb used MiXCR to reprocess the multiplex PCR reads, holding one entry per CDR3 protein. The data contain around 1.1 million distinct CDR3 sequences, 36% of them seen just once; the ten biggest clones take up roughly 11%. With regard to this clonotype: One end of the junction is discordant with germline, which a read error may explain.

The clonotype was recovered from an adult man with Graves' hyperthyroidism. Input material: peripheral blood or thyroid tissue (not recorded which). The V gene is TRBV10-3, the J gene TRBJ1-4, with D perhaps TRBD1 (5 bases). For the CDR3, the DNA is TGTGCCAGCAGTGCAGGGAAGAGGGAAAAACTGTTTTTT. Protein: CASSAGKREKLFF.